What follows are 26 T cell receptor beta chains derived from one specimen sequenced in a study of PD-1 blockade in mismatch repair-deficient tumors. Some clones are missing from TCRdb's copy, which holds only in-frame ones; the method was immunoSEQ multiplex PCR. Of about 100,000 clones in the sample, 82% were seen once. The material sequenced was peripheral blood, taken 30 to 36 weeks after starting pembrolizumab. Receptors originate from an adult with mismatch repair-deficient cancer.

The rearrangement joins TRBV4-2 to TRBJ2-1; 8 positions match TRBD1. V was clipped by 1 base and J by 3 bases; unmatched bases: 8. The CDR3 is 17 residues long. The V gene's germline CDR1 is LGHNA and CDR2 YNFKEQ. The CDR3 sequence is CASSQGRGQGFYNEQFF. DNA of the CDR3: TGTGCCAGCAGCCAAGGCCGCGGACAGGGATTCTACAATGAGCAGTTCTTC.

This clone was observed a single time. The gene calls are TRBV7-3 and TRBJ1-3; D not resolved. V lost 2 bases and J lost 7, with 9 bases in between. Germline-derived CDR1 and CDR2 are SGHTA and FQGTGA. This CDR3 comprises 13 residues. The CDR3 sequence: CASSLVGVNTIYF. CDR3 sequence (DNA): TGTGCCAGCAGCTTAGTCGGGGTCAACACCATATATTTT.

This chain connects TRBV6-5 to TRBJ2-3; unclear D gene. The CDR3 is 11 amino acids. Germline V lookup: CDR1 MNHEY, CDR2 SVGAGI. The ends were cut back, 10 bases at V and 4 bases at J, with 9 bases in the middle. The CDR3 coding sequence is TGTGCCACCTGGGCGCCAGATACGCAGTATTTT. Protein product: CATWAPDTQYF.

This chain uses TRBV27 with TRBJ2-5; the D gene could be TRBD1 or TRBD2 (5 bases each). Germline V gene data show CDR1 as MNHEY and CDR2 as SMNVEV (reference sequence). V shed 6 bases and J shed 1 base, with 15 bases lying between them. The CDR3 is made up of 15 amino acids. The CDR3 DNA reads as TGTGCCAGCAGCCCGGGGCTAGACCTCCAAGAGACCCAGTACTTC. This codes for CASSPGLDLQETQYF.

This clone came up once. The DNA of the CDR3 is TGTGCCAGCAGCTCCCGACTAGCGGGAGGAGGGGAGACCCAGTACTTC. Residues: CASSSRLAGGGETQYF. This rearrangement joins TRBV7-8 to TRBJ2-5; 13 bases are a match to TRBD2. The V segment lost 4 bases and the J segment 5 bases; nucleotides outside the gene matches: 7. Per the germline V gene, CDR1 is SGHVS and CDR2 is FQNEAQ. The CDR3 length is 16 residues.

This clone has a single count. The rearrangement joins TRBV18 to TRBJ1-3; no clear D gene. The CDR3 runs to 14 residues. V was shortened by 4 bases and J by 2 bases, with 9 bases between the two germline ends. Germline V gene sequence: CDR1 KGHSH, CDR2 LQKENI. CDR3 region: CASSRERAGNTIYF. CDR3 DNA sequence: TGTGCCAGCTCACGTGAGAGGGCTGGAAACACCATATATTTT.

The chain couples TRBV27 to TRBJ2-1; possible D gene TRBD1, 5 bases. V was shortened by 2 bases and J by 6 bases, with 8 bases between the two germline ends. The germline V gene has CDR1 MNHEY and CDR2 SMNVEV (reference sequence). CDR3 length: 13 residues. CDR3 DNA: TGTGCCAGCAGTTTAAGGCAGGGCAATGAGCAGTTCTTC. Translated: CASSLRQGNEQFF.

The rearrangement joins TRBV27 to TRBJ1-1; D may be TRBD1 (5 bases). Per the germline V gene, CDR1 is MNHEY and CDR2 is SMNVEV (reference sequence). There are 14 residues in the CDR3. V dropped 1 base and J dropped 5 bases, with 11 bases sitting between them. The CDR3 DNA is TGTGCCAGCAGTTTATGGGGGAGGAGGACTGAAGCTTTCTTT. Translation: CASSLWGRRTEAFF.

CDR3 residues: CASSLFLRQGMNTEAFF. The CDR3 DNA follows: TGCGCCAGCAGCCTTTTCCTCAGACAGGGAATGAACACTGAAGCTTTCTTT. This rearrangement joins TRBV4-1 to TRBJ1-1; TRBD1 matches at 7 bases. CDR3 length: 17 residues. With 4 bases clipped from V and 0 bases from J, the junction kept 11 bases outside the gene matches. CDR1 MGHRA and CDR2 YSYEKL come from the germline V gene.

CDR3 DNA sequence: TGTGCCATCAGTGAACCCCCGGGACTAGCGGACAATGAGCAGTTCTTC. Amino acid sequence: CAISEPPGLADNEQFF. The gene calls are TRBV10-3 and TRBJ2-1; 11 bases agree with TRBD2. The length of the CDR3 is 16 residues. The trim removed 3 bases at V and 5 bases at J, leaving 6 bases unmatched. The germline V gene has CDR1 ENHRY and CDR2 SYGVKD.

This clone was seen once. The CDR3, as DNA: TGTGCCAGCAGCCCCCTAGGGGTAGAGGAGCAGTACTTC. Translation gives CASSPLGVEEQYF. This chain joins TRBV6-1 and TRBJ2-7; possible D gene TRBD1, 5 bases. Germline V gene data show CDR1 as MNHNS and CDR2 as SASEGT. The length of the CDR3 is 13 residues. V was clipped by 6 bases and J by 7 bases, with 16 bases between them.

This clone was detected only a few times. This chain uses TRBV5-4 with TRBJ2-5; perhaps TRBD1 as D (6 bases). Per germline, CDR1 SGHNT and CDR2 YYREEE (reference sequence). Trimming took 4 bases from V and 5 from J, leaving 9 bases between them. The CDR3 consists of 12 residues. The CDR3 protein is CASSLQGETQYF. CDR3 nucleotides: TGTGCCAGCAGCCTGCAGGGGGAGACCCAGTACTTC.

The V and J genes are TRBV27 and TRBJ1-5; tentative D call: TRBD1 (5 bases). CDR3 size: 18 residues. Trimming left V 1 base short and J 6 bases short, with 22 bases between. Germline lookup yields CDR1 MNHEY and CDR2 SMNVEV (reference sequence). In nucleotides, the CDR3 is TGTGCCAGCAGTTTATATTGGTCGGGGGGGTCGTCTCGTCAGCCCCAGCATTTT. It yields the protein CASSLYWSGGSSRQPQHF.

This rearrangement joins TRBV7-8 to TRBJ2-1; possible D gene TRBD2, 5 bases. This CDR3 is 16 amino acids long. Germline CDR1 reads SGHVS; CDR2 reads FQNEAQ. V was trimmed by 1 base and J by 6 bases, leaving 16 bases between them. CDR3 in amino acids: CASSLVGIGVANEQFF. The CDR3 DNA follows: TGTGCCAGCAGCTTAGTAGGGATCGGGGTCGCCAATGAGCAGTTCTTC.

The chain combines TRBV4-1 with TRBJ2-2; D gene ambiguous. Between the trimmed V and J ends, which lost 0 bases and 9 bases, there was a span of 11 bases. The CDR3 totals 14 residues. CDR1 is MGHRA, CDR2 YSYEKL, per germline. The CDR3 bases are TGCGCCAGCAGCCAAGAAACTTCCGCCAGGGAGCTGTTTTTT. Protein sequence: CASSQETSARELFF.

This clone was counted once. CDR3 DNA: TGCGCCAGCCGCGCAGCTAGCGGGAGGGCAAACAATGAGCAGTTCTTC. Translating gives CASRAASGRANNEQFF. This sequence joins TRBV5-1 and TRBJ2-1; TRBD2 aligns across 12 bases. Unmatched junction bases numbered 10, after V lost 7 bases and J lost 5 bases. Germline assignment: CDR1 SGHRS and CDR2 YFSETQ. The CDR3 length is 16 residues.

The V call is TRBV5-1, the J call TRBJ2-7; 10 bases line up with TRBD2. Germline CDR1 and CDR2: SGHRS and YFSETQ. J gave up 3 bases and V 2 bases, and 2 bases lay outside the gene matches. The CDR3 has 14 residues. The CDR3 region is CASSLTSGNYEQYF. For the CDR3, the DNA is TGCGCCAGCAGCTTAACTAGCGGGAACTACGAGCAGTACTTC.

The V gene is TRBV7-3, the J gene TRBJ2-5; tentative D call: TRBD1 (5 bases). The CDR3 totals 13 residues. The V end lost 5 bases, the J end lost 4 bases, and 11 bases lay between the germline ends. Germline V gives CDR1 SGHTA, CDR2 FQGTGA. Written as DNA, the CDR3 is TGTGCCAGCAGCCGCAGTAGGGGAGAGACCCAGTACTTC. Amino acids: CASSRSRGETQYF.

In DNA form, the CDR3 reads TGTGCCAGCAGCGATCGCCCAGGGGTGGCCTACGAGCAGTACTTC. Translated: CASSDRPGVAYEQYF. This chain joins TRBV6-5 and TRBJ2-7, with D perhaps matching TRBD1 (6 bases). The CDR3 loop spans 15 amino acids. The V end lost 6 bases, the J end lost 2 bases, and 17 bases lay between the germline ends. Germline V gene lookup returns CDR1 MNHEY and CDR2 SVGAGI.

CDR3 bases: TGTGCCAGCAGCTCCAGGACTAGCGGGCGCTACGAGCAGTACTTC. As protein: CASSSRTSGRYEQYF. This chain links TRBV7-2 with TRBJ2-7, with 11 bases matching TRBD2. The CDR3 has 15 residues. V lost 4 bases, J lost 3 bases, and 5 bases stayed unmatched. Germline-derived CDR1 and CDR2 are SGHTA and FQGNSA.

V usage is TRBV29-1 and J usage is TRBJ1-4; D ambiguous. V lost 0 bases and J 3 bases, leaving 8 bases between the germline ends. The CDR3 consists of 14 residues. Germline V gives CDR1 SQVTM, CDR2 ANQGSEA. The CDR3, as DNA: TGCAGCGTTGAAGAAGGCCGGTCTAATGAAAAACTGTTTTTT. It yields the protein CSVEEGRSNEKLFF.

This rearrangement joins TRBV7-9 to TRBJ1-1; the match to TRBD1 covers 7 bases. The V gene's germline CDR1 is SEHNR and CDR2 FQNEAQ (reference sequence). V dropped 2 bases and J dropped 4; count of bases not matched to a gene: 4. This CDR3 is 14 amino acids long. The CDR3 nucleotides are TGTGCCAGCAGCTTAAACTCAGGGGGCACTGAAGCTTTCTTT. Translated: CASSLNSGGTEAFF.

This chain links TRBV29-1 with TRBJ2-7, with TRBD1 as a possible D gene (5 bases). CDR3 length: 13 amino acids. Germline lookup yields CDR1 SQVTM and CDR2 ANQGSEA. V was clipped by 2 bases and J by 0 bases, with 8 bases between them. This CDR3 is CSVEQGNSYEQYF. CDR3 in DNA: TGCAGCGTTGAACAGGGAAACTCCTACGAGCAGTACTTC.

The V and J genes are TRBV5-3 and TRBJ2-4, with 12 bases lining up with TRBD2. TRBV5-3 is classed as an ORF, of uncertain function. CDR3 length: 18 amino acids. V was clipped by 4 bases and J by 0 bases; unmatched bases: 8. CDR3 protein: CARSNTSGRSRAKNIQYF. In DNA, the CDR3 is TGTGCCAGAAGCAATACTAGCGGGAGGTCCAGAGCCAAAAACATTCAGTACTTC.

The chain combines TRBV14 with TRBJ2-2; 10 nucleotides agree with TRBD1. The CDR3 length is 15 residues. V shed 5 bases and J 4 bases; nucleotides not matched to a gene: 4. CDR1 and CDR2 (germline): SGHDN, FVKESK. The CDR3 here is CASSYGQGVTGELFF. For the CDR3, the DNA is TGTGCCAGCAGCTACGGACAGGGGGTCACCGGGGAGCTGTTTTTT.

The V gene is TRBV19, the J gene TRBJ2-2; TRBD2 agrees at 7 bases. The V gene end was trimmed by 3 bases and the J gene end by 1 base; junction bases not matched to a gene: 8. CDR3 length: 17 residues. The germline V gene encodes CDR1 LNHDA and CDR2 SQIVND (reference sequence). The CDR3 protein is CASSMVPTGGNTGELFF. The CDR3 DNA reads as TGTGCCAGTAGTATGGTTCCGACGGGGGGGAACACCGGGGAGCTGTTTTTT.